The 24 T cell receptor beta chains below come from one sample, sequenced in a study of blood T cell repertoires in COVID-19. This table comes from immunoSEQ multiplex PCR, and its TCRdb copy is limited to in-frame clones, with some not included. Of 200,000 to 250,000 clones listed, roughly 79% are singletons. Sequencing used peripheral blood. Source of these receptors: an elderly woman with COVID-19, enrolled during active disease.

The chain uses TRBV9 and TRBJ1-1; 9 positions agree with TRBD1. The V and J ends lost 3 bases and 4 bases, in that order; junction bases with no gene match: 7. CDR3 length: 15 amino acids. Per germline, CDR1 SGDLS and CDR2 YYNGEE. This CDR3 is CASSASTGGITEAFF. In DNA form, the CDR3 reads TGTGCCAGCAGCGCCTCGACAGGGGGGATCACTGAAGCTTTCTTT.

The chain employs TRBV7-9 and TRBJ1-1; 10 bases fit TRBD1. Germline values: CDR1 SEHNR, CDR2 FQNEAQ (reference sequence). J lost 5 bases, V lost 2 bases, and 5 bases had no gene match. The CDR3 extends over 15 amino acids. The CDR3 loop is CASSLTTGGGTEAFF. CDR3 nucleotide sequence: TGTGCCAGCAGCTTAACGACAGGGGGCGGAACTGAAGCTTTCTTT.

The V and J genes are TRBV5-1 and TRBJ2-5; D is unresolved. The CDR3 totals 11 residues. With 4 bases removed from V and 3 bases from J, the gap between germline ends came to 4 bases. Germline V lookup: CDR1 SGHRS, CDR2 YFSETQ. CDR3 protein: CASSAEETQYF. The DNA for the CDR3 is TGCGCCAGCAGCGCGGAAGAGACCCAGTACTTC.

The V and J genes are TRBV5-1 and TRBJ2-1, with 9 bases that match TRBD2. This CDR3 comprises 16 residues. Germline trimming cut 0 bases from V and 9 bases from J; bases unmatched to any gene: 10. The germline V gene encodes CDR1 SGHRS and CDR2 YFSETQ. CDR3: CASSLAPAGGSAEQFF. CDR3 DNA sequence: TGCGCCAGCAGCTTGGCTCCAGCGGGGGGTTCTGCTGAGCAGTTCTTC. Variable domain in full (rest from reference TRBV5-1 and TRBJ2-1): KAGVTQTPRYLIKTRGQQVTLSCSPISGHRSVSWYQQTPGQGLQFLFEYFSETQRNKGNFPGRFSGRQFSNSRSEMNVSTLELGDSALYLCASSLAPAGGSAEQFFGPGTRLTVL.

The chain recombines TRBV9 with TRBJ2-2; D unresolved. Between the trimmed V and J ends, which lost 0 bases and 6 bases, there was a span of 9 bases. The CDR3 sequence is 14 residues long. Germline assignment: CDR1 SGDLS and CDR2 YYNGEE. CDR3 sequence (DNA): TGTGCCAGCAGCGTAGGACGGGTCCCCGGGGAGCTGTTTTTT. Translation gives CASSVGRVPGELFF.

V gene TRBV19 combines with J gene TRBJ1-6; 7 bases line up with TRBD1. J was trimmed by 10 bases and V by 3 bases; bases with no gene match: 6. Germline CDR1 is LNHDA and CDR2 is SQIVND (reference sequence). CDR3 length equals 14 residues. CDR3 loop: CASSITGVESPLHF. In DNA form, the CDR3 reads TGTGCCAGTAGTATCACAGGGGTTGAATCACCCCTCCACTTT.

The V and J genes are TRBV28 and TRBJ1-3, with D unresolved. The CDR3 is made up of 14 amino acids. Trimming cost V 2 bases and J 8 bases, with 13 bases left between them. CDR1 is MDHEN and CDR2 is SYDVKM in the germline V gene. In DNA, the CDR3 is TGTGCCAGCAGTTTAGGGCAGAGCCCTTACACCATATATTTT. As protein: CASSLGQSPYTIYF.

The chain joins TRBV14 to TRBJ2-1, with 7 bases identical to TRBD2. The CDR3 covers 17 residues. V lost 4 bases to trimming and J lost 8 bases; unmatched junction nucleotides: 17. Looked up from germline, CDR1 is SGHDN and CDR2 is FVKESK. CDR3 region: CASSPLWAGASADEQFF. The CDR3 bases are TGTGCCAGCAGCCCTTTATGGGCGGGAGCCTCAGCGGATGAGCAGTTCTTC.

The J gene is TRBJ2-5, the V gene TRBV7-2; 10 bases align to TRBD2. Germline V gives CDR1 SGHTA, CDR2 FQGNSA. This CDR3 comprises 14 residues. The J segment lost 8 bases and the V segment lost 0 bases, leaving 3 bases of the junction unmatched. In DNA, the CDR3 is TGTGCCAGCAGCTTAGCTAGCGGGGGGAATACCCAGTACTTC. Protein sequence: CASSLASGGNTQYF.

The rearrangement links TRBV7-9 to TRBJ2-7; 10 bases align to TRBD2. Germline CDR1 SEHNR, CDR2 FQNEAQ (reference sequence). Trimming removed 4 bases from V and 1 base from J; junction bases left unmatched: 4. There are 15 residues in the CDR3. CDR3 amino acids: CASSSTSGLSYEQYF. The CDR3 DNA reads as TGTGCCAGCAGCTCGACTAGCGGGTTGTCCTACGAGCAGTACTTC.

This clone is a singleton in its sample. V gene TRBV4-1 combines with J gene TRBJ2-5; possibly TRBD2 for D (8 bases). CDR3 length equals 19 residues. Germline V lookup: CDR1 MGHRA, CDR2 YSYEKL. Trimming shortened V by 0 bases and J by 3 bases, and 23 bases separated the two germline ends. This CDR3 is CASSQDRTGSGLAKETQYF. Written as DNA, the CDR3 is TGCGCCAGCAGCCAAGATAGGACAGGATCAGGACTAGCAAAAGAGACCCAGTACTTC.

The chain is built from TRBV7-9 and TRBJ2-3; TRBD2 aligns across 11 bases. Germline V gene sequence: CDR1 SEHNR, CDR2 FQNEAQ (reference sequence). V shed 5 bases, J shed 5 bases, and the junction held 15 bases outside the gene matches. CDR3 length: 18 amino acids. The CDR3 sequence: CASSRRGGLAGRVDTQYF. CDR3 in DNA: TGTGCCAGCAGCCGGCGGGGAGGACTAGCGGGTAGAGTAGATACGCAGTATTTT.

The chain links TRBV19 to TRBJ1-5; 8 bases are a match to TRBD1. CDR3 size: 14 residues. Germline assignment: CDR1 LNHDA and CDR2 SQIVND (reference sequence). V trimming: 6 bases; J trimming: 4 bases; junction bases outside the gene matches: 5. The CDR3 DNA reads TGTGCCAGTAGCGACAGGGGTGGGAATCAGCCCCAGCATTTT. Protein sequence: CASSDRGGNQPQHF.

The CDR3 region has the DNA TGTGCCATCGGCAGGGCGAACACTGAAGCTTTCTTT. The encoded protein is CAIGRANTEAFF. The chain carries TRBV10-3 and TRBJ1-1; D perhaps matches TRBD1 (5 bases). The CDR3 spans 12 residues. The germline gives CDR1 ENHRY, CDR2 SYGVKD. V lost 8 bases to trimming and J lost 1 base, with 8 bases between them.

The chain employs TRBV18 and TRBJ1-5; D remains ambiguous. Germline V lookup: CDR1 KGHSH, CDR2 LQKENI. The germline V and J ends were trimmed by 3 bases and 4 bases, with 10 bases remaining between them. The CDR3 consists of 14 residues. CDR3 sequence (DNA): TGTGCCAGCTCACCTCGGAGAGGTAATCAGCCCCAGCATTTT. It codes for CASSPRRGNQPQHF.

This clone was seen more than once but under ten times. The rearrangement links TRBV19 to TRBJ1-1, with 9 bases matching TRBD1. V was pared by 1 base and J by 2 bases, with 14 bases of the junction left unmatched. The length of the CDR3 is 19 residues. Germline V gene data show CDR1 as LNHDA and CDR2 as SQIVND (reference sequence). CDR3 DNA: TGTGCCAGTAGTATAGCGGGGACAGGGACCTCCGGGCCTAACACTGAAGCTTTCTTT. It is translated as CASSIAGTGTSGPNTEAFF.

V and J are TRBV4-2 and TRBJ2-5; 7 bases map to TRBD2. V was pared by 4 bases and J by 2 bases, with 4 bases of the junction left unmatched. The CDR3 runs to 14 residues. CDR1 and CDR2 from the germline V gene are LGHNA and YNFKEQ. The CDR3 is CASSRTGGQETQYF. CDR3 nucleotide sequence: TGTGCCAGCAGCCGCACGGGGGGTCAAGAGACCCAGTACTTC.

This rearrangement joins TRBV3-1 (or the pseudogene TRBV3-2) to TRBJ1-5; D is possibly TRBD1 (6 bases). The CDR3 has 13 amino acids. The ends were cut back, 3 bases at V and 6 bases at J, with 9 bases in the middle. Germline V gene sequence: CDR1 LGHDT, CDR2 YNNKEL (reference sequence). DNA of the CDR3: TGTGCCAGCAGCCAGGGGGCTGCTCAGCCCCAGCATTTT. Its protein is CASSQGAAQPQHF.

The chain couples TRBV29-1 to TRBJ1-2, with 7 positions matching TRBD1. The germline V gene has CDR1 SQVTM and CDR2 ANQGSEA. V lost 5 bases to trimming and J lost 10 bases; unmatched junction nucleotides: 16. The length of the CDR3 is 14 residues. CDR3 DNA: TGCAGCGTTTCCCGGAGAGAGGGGGCGCTCGCCTACACCTTC. Translated: CSVSRREGALAYTF.

The V and J genes are TRBV6-6 and TRBJ2-1; 7 bases agree with TRBD2. The V gene end was trimmed by 4 bases and the J gene end by 7 bases; junction bases not matched to a gene: 7. CDR3 length: 14 amino acids. Per germline, CDR1 MNHNY and CDR2 SVGAGI (reference sequence). In DNA, the CDR3 is TGTGCCAGCAGTTCCCTCCGGGGGGTAAATGAGCAGTTCTTC. Translated, it gives CASSSLRGVNEQFF.

The V call is TRBV12-3 or TRBV12-4, the J call TRBJ2-1, with 7 nucleotides matching TRBD2. Trimming removed 5 bases from V and 8 bases from J; junction bases left unmatched: 3. CDR3 length: 12 residues. The CDR3 loop is CASSPSGYEQFF. The CDR3 nucleotides read TGTGCCAGCAGTCCTAGCGGATATGAGCAGTTCTTC.

The V call is TRBV6-5, the J call TRBJ1-2; weak D call: TRBD1 (5 bases). This CDR3 contains 13 residues. Looked up from germline, CDR1 is MNHEY and CDR2 is SVGAGI. V was clipped by 10 bases and J by 7 bases, with 19 bases between them. The CDR3 loop is CATTAREGPGYTF. For the CDR3, the DNA is TGTGCCACCACGGCCAGGGAGGGCCCTGGCTACACCTTC.

The DNA for the CDR3 is TGCGCCAGCAGTCGGGAAAACAGGGGGGGTAGTGAAGGCTACACCTTC. Its translation is CASSRENRGGSEGYTF. The V gene is TRBV10-2, the J gene TRBJ1-2, with 8 bases lining up with TRBD1. The V segment lost 5 bases and the J segment 8 bases; nucleotides outside the gene matches: 16. Germline CDR1 is WSHSY and CDR2 is SAAADI. The CDR3 runs to 16 residues.

The chain has TRBV27 and TRBJ2-1; the match to TRBD1 covers 12 bases. The CDR3 extends over 16 amino acids. Losses at the gene ends were 6 bases for V and 8 bases for J; bases not matched to a gene: 11. From germline, CDR1 is MNHEY and CDR2 SMNVEV (reference sequence). The CDR3 DNA reads as TGTGCCAGCAGCCTGATGCCCGGGACAGGGGGCGATGAGCAGTTCTTC. Translation gives CASSLMPGTGGDEQFF.